This T cell receptor beta chain was recovered during a study of radiotherapy plus CTLA-4 blockade in lung cancer. Study summary: Patients showed objective responses in approximately 17% of cases and disease control in just over 30%.

On this clone itself: Its matching antigen is unknown.

Findings and caveats of the study: Once radiotherapy plus ipilimumab had been given, TCR clones derived from tumor expanded in blood.

Libraries were prepared by immunoSEQ multiplex PCR; TCRdb keeps only in-frame clonotypes and omits some of them. The data contain under 90,000 clones, around 72% of them singletons. Chemo-refractory metastatic non-small-cell lung cancer patients received focal radiation with ipilimumab CTLA-4 blockade. Germline loops: CDR1 SEHNR, CDR2 FQNEAQ (reference sequence). V shed 4 bases and J shed 9 bases, with 10 bases lying between them. The CDR3 contains 12 residues. Sequences were derived from peripheral blood, sampled from a patient treated with radiotherapy plus ipilimumab. V is TRBV7-9 and J is TRBJ2-1; D may be TRBD2 (5 bases). The sequence was obtained from a human donor with non-small cell lung cancer that progressed on radiotherapy plus ipilimumab. CDR3 residues: CASSSPRGEQFF. CDR3 DNA sequence: TGTGCCAGCAGCTCCCCCCGGGGTGAGCAGTTCTTC.